This T cell receptor beta chain was observed in a study of blood T cell repertoires in COVID-19. Study-wide background: Some COVID-19 samples were acute and others convalescent; all came from the United States, Italy and Spain.

Assay: immunoSEQ multiplex PCR; the TCRdb copy retains only in-frame clones and omits some. The table shows some 180,000 clones, with over 70% occurring only once. V lost 0 bases and J 0 bases, leaving 6 bases between the germline ends. The germline V gene encodes CDR1 MGHRA and CDR2 YSYEKL. The CDR3 length is 14 residues. The material sequenced was peripheral blood. V and J are TRBV4-1 and TRBJ2-7; no definite D call. The receptor was isolated from a woman in her 40s with COVID-19, enrolled during active disease. The CDR3, as DNA: TGCGCCAGCAGCCAAGATGGCAGCTCCTACGAGCAGTACTTC. This gives the protein CASSQDGSSYEQYF.